The sequence of this T cell receptor beta chain was determined in a study of T cells in Graves' hyperthyroidism and ophthalmopathy. CDR1 is MDHEN and CDR2 is SYDVKM in the germline V gene. CDR3 length: 15 amino acids. After removal of 5 bases from V and 3 bases from J, the junction contained 6 bases not matched to a gene. Blood dates from first hyperthyroidism diagnosis, before any ophthalmopathy symptoms. Researchers amplified the TCR beta CDR3 regions from RNA transcripts. Primed by the HTBI set, a first-round RT-PCR was run on the TCR CDR3. TCRdb reprocessed the multiplex PCR reads with MiXCR, giving one entry per CDR3 protein. Here the sample spans 250,000 to 300,000 distinct CDR3 sequences, 13% being singletons.

The sequence derives from a woman in her thirties with Graves' hyperthyroidism that later progressed to Graves' ophthalmopathy. This rearrangement joins TRBV28 to TRBJ2-3; 9 nucleotides agree with TRBD1. Sequenced sample: blood. DNA for the CDR3: TGTGCCAGCAGTATCGGGACAGGGCAGACAGATACGCAGTATTTT. It specifies CASSIGTGQTDTQYF.